This entry is about one TCR beta chain. Its antigen is unidentified. The data derive from a study of cytomegalovirus exposure and HLA in healthy donors. Study conclusions and caveats: Fewer than 20,000 TCR beta sequences were associated with HLA alleles at 0.05 false discovery rate in a later analysis. A cluster of highly shared sequence variants was likely a sequencing artifact. Donor immune exposure was known only as CMV serostatus. In most subjects, TCR beta sequences reportedly gave accurate predictions of HLA-A and HLA-B alleles.

60 Vbeta and 13 Jbeta primers were used in PCR. Repertoires were generated with immunoSEQ multiplex PCR, while TCRdb's copy carries only in-frame clones and drops some. The sample includes around 180,000 clones, about 79% seen only once; the top ten take more than 0.95%. CDR1 SGHRS and CDR2 YFSETQ come from the germline V gene. V shed 4 bases, J shed 5 bases, and the junction held 13 bases outside the gene matches. The CDR3 spans 16 residues. The chain employs TRBV5-1 and TRBJ2-5; 8 bases are a match to TRBD1. Source material: PBMCs. The clonotype originates from a girl aged 2 to 10 in good health and CMV-seropositive. For the CDR3, the DNA is TGCGCCAGCAGCCTATTAGGCCAGGGGGCCAGGGAGACCCAGTACTTC. Amino acids: CASSLLGQGARETQYF.